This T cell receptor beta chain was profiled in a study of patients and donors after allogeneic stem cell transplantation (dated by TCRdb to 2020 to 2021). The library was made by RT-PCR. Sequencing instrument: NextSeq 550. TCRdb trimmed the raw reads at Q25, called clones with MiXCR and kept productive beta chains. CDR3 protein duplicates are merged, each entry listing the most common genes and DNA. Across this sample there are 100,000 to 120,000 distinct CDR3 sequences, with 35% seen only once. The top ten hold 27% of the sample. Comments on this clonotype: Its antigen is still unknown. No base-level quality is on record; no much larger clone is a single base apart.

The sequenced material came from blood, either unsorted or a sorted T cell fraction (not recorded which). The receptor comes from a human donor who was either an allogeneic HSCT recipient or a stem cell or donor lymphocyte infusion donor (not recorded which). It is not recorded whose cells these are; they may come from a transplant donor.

The nucleotides are TGTGCCTGGGGCTCCCCAGATACGCAGTATTTT. This is translated as CAWGSPDTQYF. In this chain, TRBV28 is recombined with TRBJ2-3, with TRBD1 perhaps the D gene, on 5 matching bases. The V and J ends are trimmed by 11 bases and 4 bases, leaving 10 bases between them. Looking up the germline V gene yields CDR1 MDHEN and CDR2 SYDVKM. The CDR3 measures 11 amino acids from cysteine to phenylalanine. Just CDR3 DNA is preserved here, 33 bases in frame from base 1.